This entry lists 2 T cell receptor beta chains sequenced from one sample in a study of T cell changes during pregnancy in multiple sclerosis. Using immunoSEQ multiplex PCR, the repertoire was profiled, and TCRdb retains in-frame clones only, with some absent. The sample lists approximately 120,000 clones, roughly 95% occurring once. This sample comprised peripheral blood, obtained after pregnancy. These receptors came from a female donor with multiple sclerosis, enrolled in a pregnancy study.

V is TRBV27 and J is TRBJ1-5; no reliable D call. CDR1 and CDR2 (germline): MNHEY, SMNVEV (reference sequence). Trimming removed 5 bases at V and 1 base at J, with 15 bases between. The CDR3 is made up of 16 amino acids. For the CDR3, the DNA is TGTGCCAGCAGTAATATCGGGTCGGGGAGCAATCAGCCCCAGCATTTT. It translates to CASSNIGSGSNQPQHF.

The V gene is TRBV2, the J gene TRBJ2-7; TRBD2 aligns across 7 bases. The germline V gene has CDR1 SNHLY and CDR2 FYNNEI. The trim removed 3 bases at V and 0 bases at J, leaving 8 bases unmatched. The CDR3 totals 16 residues. CDR3 nucleotides: TGTGCCAGCAGTGATCTACCGGGACTAAGCTCCTACGAGCAGTACTTC. Translated: CASSDLPGLSSYEQYF.